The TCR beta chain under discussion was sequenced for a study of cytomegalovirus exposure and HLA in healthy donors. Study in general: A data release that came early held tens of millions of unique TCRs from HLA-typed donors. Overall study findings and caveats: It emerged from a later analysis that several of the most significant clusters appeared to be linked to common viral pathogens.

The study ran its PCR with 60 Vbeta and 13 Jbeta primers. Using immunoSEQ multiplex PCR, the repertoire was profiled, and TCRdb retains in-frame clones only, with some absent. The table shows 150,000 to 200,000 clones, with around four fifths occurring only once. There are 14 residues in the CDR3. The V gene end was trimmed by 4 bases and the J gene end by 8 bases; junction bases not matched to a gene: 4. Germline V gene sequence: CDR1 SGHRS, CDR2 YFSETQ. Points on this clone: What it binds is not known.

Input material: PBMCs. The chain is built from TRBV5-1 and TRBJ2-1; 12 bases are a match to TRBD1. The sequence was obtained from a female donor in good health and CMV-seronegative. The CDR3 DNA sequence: TGCGCCAGCAGCCACCGGGACAGGGGGCATGAGCAGTTCTTC. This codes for CASSHRDRGHEQFF.